This TCR beta chain was profiled in a study of CD8 T cells in ankylosing spondylitis. TCRdb re-analysed the 5' RACE reads in MiXCR, keeping a single row per CDR3 protein. The sample carries roughly 150,000 distinct CDR3 sequences, around 9.6% recorded once. This CDR3 contains 15 residues. CDR1 MNHEY and CDR2 SMNVEV come from the germline V gene (reference sequence). V lost 3 bases and J 6 bases, leaving 18 bases between the germline ends. This clonotype was detected ten times or more. Sequencing was performed on blood, either unsorted or a sorted T cell fraction (not recorded which). The receptor was isolated from a female donor with ankylosing spondylitis or in good health (not recorded which). The chain links TRBV27 to TRBJ2-7; unclear D gene. CDR3 residues: CASSFRSDARSEQYF. The CDR3 DNA follows: TGTGCCAGCAGTTTTCGGTCGGACGCCCGAAGCGAGCAGTACTTC.